This T cell receptor (beta chain) was documented in a study of HIV-infected patients and healthy controls. The V gene lost 3 bases and the J gene lost 0 bases, with 3 bases spanning the gap. Per the germline V gene, CDR1 is DFQATT and CDR2 is SNEGSKA (reference sequence). The CDR3 runs to 13 residues. TCRdb processed the 5' RACE reads anew with MiXCR; each CDR3 protein has one entry. This table has about 67,000 distinct CDR3 sequences, approximately 15% appearing once. A few counts support this clonotype. This clonotype was sampled from a human donor in good health. The chain links TRBV20-1 to TRBJ2-6; D is undetermined. Sequenced material: CD4+ T cells from blood. DNA for the CDR3: TGCAGTGCTAGTACCTCTGGGGCCAACGTCCTGACTTTC. This gives the protein CSASTSGANVLTF.